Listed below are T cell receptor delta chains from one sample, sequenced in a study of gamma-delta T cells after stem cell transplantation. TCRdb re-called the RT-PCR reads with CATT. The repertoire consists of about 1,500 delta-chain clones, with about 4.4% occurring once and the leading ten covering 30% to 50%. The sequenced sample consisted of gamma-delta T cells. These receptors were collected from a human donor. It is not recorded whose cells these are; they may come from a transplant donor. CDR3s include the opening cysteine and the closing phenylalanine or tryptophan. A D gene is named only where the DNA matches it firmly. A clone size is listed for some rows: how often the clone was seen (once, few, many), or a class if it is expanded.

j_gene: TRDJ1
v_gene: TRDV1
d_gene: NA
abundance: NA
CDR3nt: TGTGCTCTTGGGGAACTAAGGTGGGGCTGGGGAATGGGGCTCGGGGGACTCATCTTT
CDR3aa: CALGELRWGWGMGLGGLIF

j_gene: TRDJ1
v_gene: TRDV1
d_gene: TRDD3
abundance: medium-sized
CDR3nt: TGTGCTCTTGGGGTCCCTCGGGGATACTGGGGGCCGTACACCGATAAACTCATCTTT
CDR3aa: CALGVPRGYWGPYTDKLIF

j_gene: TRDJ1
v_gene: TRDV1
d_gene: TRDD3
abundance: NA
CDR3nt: TGTGCTCTTGGGGAACTACTGGACCTCTACCGGATGTACTGGGGGATACCTGACACCGATAAACTCATCTTT
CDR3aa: CALGELLDLYRMYWGIPDTDKLIF

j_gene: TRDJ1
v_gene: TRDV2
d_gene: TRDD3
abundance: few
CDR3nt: TGTGCCTGTGACACCTTGGGGGATCTAACCGATAAACTCATCTTT
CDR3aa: CACDTLGDLTDKLIF

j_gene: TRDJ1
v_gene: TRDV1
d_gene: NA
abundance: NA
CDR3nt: TGTGCTCTTGGGGCGCCATTTCCCAACCCAATTTATTACACCGATAAACTCATCTTT
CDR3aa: CALGAPFPNPIYYTDKLIF

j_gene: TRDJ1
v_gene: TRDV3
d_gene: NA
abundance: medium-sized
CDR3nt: TGTGCCATCATCCCACGTCAGAGGTCCTACTGTTTCGTGGGGTACACCGATAAACTCATCTTT
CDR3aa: CAIIPRQRSYCFVGYTDKLIF

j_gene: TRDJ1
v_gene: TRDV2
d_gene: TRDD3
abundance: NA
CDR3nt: TGTGCCTGTGACACCGCGGGTTTACTGGGGGATAGAACCGATAAACTCATCTTT
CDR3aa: CACDTAGLLGDRTDKLIF

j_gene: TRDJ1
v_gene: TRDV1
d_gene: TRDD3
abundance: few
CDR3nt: TGTGCTCTTGGGGCATTAATTTCTTCCAGTACTGGGGGATACGCAGGGGCGTACACCGATAAACTCATCTTT
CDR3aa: CALGALISSSTGGYAGAYTDKLIF

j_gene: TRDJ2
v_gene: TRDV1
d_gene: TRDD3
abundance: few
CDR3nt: TGTGCTCTTGGGGACCCCCCCCTCTTCCGCTACTGGGGGCCCAATTTTACAGCACAACTCTTCTTT
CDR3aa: CALGDPPLFRYWGPNFTAQLFF

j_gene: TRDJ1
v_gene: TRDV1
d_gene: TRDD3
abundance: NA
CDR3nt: TGTGCTCTTGGGGAAAACGGCCTCTACTGGGGGATACCCTTGTACACCAATAAACTCATCTTT
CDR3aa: CALGENGLYWGIPLYTNKLIF

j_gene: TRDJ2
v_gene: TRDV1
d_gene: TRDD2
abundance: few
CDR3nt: TGTGCTCTTGGGGACCCCGGCCCCTTCCTACCCTGGGGGCCCAATTTCACAGCACAACTCTTCTTC
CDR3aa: CALGDPGPFLPWGPNFTAQLFF

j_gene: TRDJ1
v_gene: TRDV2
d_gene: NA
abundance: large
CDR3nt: TGTGCCTGTGACACTCTCAGGGGGGCTACTTACACCGATAAACTCATCTTT
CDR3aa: CACDTLRGATYTDKLIF

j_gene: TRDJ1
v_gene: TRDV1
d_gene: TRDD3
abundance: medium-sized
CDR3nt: TGTGCTCTTGGGAAGCCCCCCGGGGGGTCCCACTGGGGGATACTCGGCGATAAACTCATCTTT
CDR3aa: CALGKPPGGSHWGILGDKLIF

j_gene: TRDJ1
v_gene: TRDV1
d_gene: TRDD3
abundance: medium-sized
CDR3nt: TGTGCTCTTGGGGAATGTATAACGGCCCACTGGGGGATACAAGTGTACACCGATAAACTCATCTTT
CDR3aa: CALGECITAHWGIQVYTDKLIF

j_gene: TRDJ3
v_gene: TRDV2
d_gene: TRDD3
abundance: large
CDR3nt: TGTGCCTGTGACAGCTGGGGGAACGACCCCTGGGACACCCGACAGATGTTTTTC
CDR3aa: CACDSWGNDPWDTRQMFF

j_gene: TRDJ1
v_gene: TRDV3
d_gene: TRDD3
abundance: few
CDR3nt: TGTGCCTTTACCCCCTTCCGGCTGGGGGATACCCACGCGTTGTACGCCGATAAACTCATCTTT
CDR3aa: CAFTPFRLGDTHALYADKLIF

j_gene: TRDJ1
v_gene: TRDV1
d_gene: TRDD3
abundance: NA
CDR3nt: TGTGCTCTTGGGGACACCCCGACTGGGGGTTCTCACACCGATAAACTCATCTTT
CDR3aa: CALGDTPTGGSHTDKLIF